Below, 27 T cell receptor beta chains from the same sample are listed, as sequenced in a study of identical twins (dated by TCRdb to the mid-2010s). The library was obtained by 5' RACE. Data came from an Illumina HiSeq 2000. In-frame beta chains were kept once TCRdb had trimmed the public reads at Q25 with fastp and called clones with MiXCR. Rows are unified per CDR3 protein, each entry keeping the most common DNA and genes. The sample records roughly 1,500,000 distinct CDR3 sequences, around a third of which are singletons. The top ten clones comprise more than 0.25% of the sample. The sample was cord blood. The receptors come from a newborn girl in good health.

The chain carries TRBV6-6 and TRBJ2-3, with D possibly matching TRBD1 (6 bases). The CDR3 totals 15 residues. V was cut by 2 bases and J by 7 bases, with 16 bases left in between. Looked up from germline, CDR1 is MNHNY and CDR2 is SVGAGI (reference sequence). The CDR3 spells CASSYGDKDTNTQYF. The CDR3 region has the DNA TGTGCCAGCAGTTACGGGGACAAGGATACGAATACGCAGTATTTT.

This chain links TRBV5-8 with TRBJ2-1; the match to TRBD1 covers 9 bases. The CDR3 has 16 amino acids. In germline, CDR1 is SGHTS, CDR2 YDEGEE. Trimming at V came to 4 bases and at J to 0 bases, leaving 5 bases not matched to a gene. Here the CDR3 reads CASSVDRGLSYNEQFF. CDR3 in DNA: TGTGCCAGCAGCGTGGACAGGGGACTCTCCTACAATGAGCAGTTCTTC.

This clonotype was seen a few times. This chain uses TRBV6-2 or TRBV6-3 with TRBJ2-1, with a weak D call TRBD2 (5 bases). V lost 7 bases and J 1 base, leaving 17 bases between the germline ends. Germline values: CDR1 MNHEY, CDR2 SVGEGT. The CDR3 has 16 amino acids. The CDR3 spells CASTLIPGSSYNEQFF. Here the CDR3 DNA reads TGTGCCAGCACCCTCATCCCGGGATCGTCCTACAATGAGCAGTTCTTC.

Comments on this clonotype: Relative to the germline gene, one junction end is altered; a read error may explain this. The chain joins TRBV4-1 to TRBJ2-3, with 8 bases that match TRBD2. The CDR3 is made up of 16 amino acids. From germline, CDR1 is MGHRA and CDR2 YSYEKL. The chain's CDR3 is CASSPILREGGDTQSF. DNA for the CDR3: TGCGCCAGCAGCCCTATTCTCCGGGAGGGTGGAGATACGCAGTCTTTT.

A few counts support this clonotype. Here the CDR3 reads CSAVGQGVGDTQYF. The CDR3 DNA sequence: TGCAGTGCTGTTGGACAGGGGGTAGGAGATACGCAGTATTTT. J is TRBJ2-3 and V is TRBV20-1; 10 nucleotides line up with TRBD1. With 5 bases clipped from V and 5 bases from J, the junction kept 7 bases outside the gene matches. Germline CDR1 and CDR2: DFQATT and SNEGSKA (reference sequence). The CDR3 sequence is 14 residues long.

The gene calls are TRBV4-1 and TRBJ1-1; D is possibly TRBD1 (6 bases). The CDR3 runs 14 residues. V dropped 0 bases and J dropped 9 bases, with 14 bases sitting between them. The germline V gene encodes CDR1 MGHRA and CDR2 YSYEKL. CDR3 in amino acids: CASSQEERDTQAFF. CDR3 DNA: TGCGCCAGCAGCCAAGAGGAAAGGGACACCCAAGCTTTCTTT.

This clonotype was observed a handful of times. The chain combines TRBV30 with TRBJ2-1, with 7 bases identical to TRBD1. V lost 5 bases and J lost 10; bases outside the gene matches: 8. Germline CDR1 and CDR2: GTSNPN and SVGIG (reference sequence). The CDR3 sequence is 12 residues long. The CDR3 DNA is TGTGCCTGGCTCTCGGGACAGCTGGAGCAGTTCTTC. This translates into CAWLSGQLEQFF.

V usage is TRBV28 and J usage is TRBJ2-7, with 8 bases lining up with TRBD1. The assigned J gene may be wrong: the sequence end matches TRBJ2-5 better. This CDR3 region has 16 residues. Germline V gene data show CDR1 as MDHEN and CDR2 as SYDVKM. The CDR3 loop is CASSFFLPGGGETQYF. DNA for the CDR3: TGTGCCAGCAGTTTTTTCCTCCCAGGGGGCGGGGAGACCCAGTACTTC.

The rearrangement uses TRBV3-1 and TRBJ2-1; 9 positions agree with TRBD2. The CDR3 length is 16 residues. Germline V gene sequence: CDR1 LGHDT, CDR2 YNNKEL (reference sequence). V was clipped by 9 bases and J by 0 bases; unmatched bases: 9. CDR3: CASQGAGGPSYNEQFF. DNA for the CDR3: TGTGCCAGTCAGGGAGCGGGGGGCCCCTCCTACAATGAGCAGTTCTTC.

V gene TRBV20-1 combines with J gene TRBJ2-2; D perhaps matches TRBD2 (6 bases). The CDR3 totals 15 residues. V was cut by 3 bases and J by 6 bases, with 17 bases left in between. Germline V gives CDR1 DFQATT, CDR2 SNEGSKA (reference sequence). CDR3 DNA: TGCAGTGCTAGGGCTCTAGGAGGGCCCCCCGGGGAGCTGTTTTTT. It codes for CSARALGGPPGELFF.

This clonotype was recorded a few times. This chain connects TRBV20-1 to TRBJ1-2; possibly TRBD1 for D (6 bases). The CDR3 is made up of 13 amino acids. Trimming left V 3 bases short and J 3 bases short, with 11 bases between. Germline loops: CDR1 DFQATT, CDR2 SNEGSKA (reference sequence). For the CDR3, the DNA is TGCAGTGCTAGGGACAGCCATTACTATGGCTACACCTTC. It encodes CSARDSHYYGYTF.

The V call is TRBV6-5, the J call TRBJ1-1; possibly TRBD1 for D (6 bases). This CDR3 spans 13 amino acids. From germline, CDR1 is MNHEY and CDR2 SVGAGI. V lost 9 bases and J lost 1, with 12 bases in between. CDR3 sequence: CASGGHGNTEAFF. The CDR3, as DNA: TGTGCCAGTGGGGGCCATGGGAACACTGAAGCTTTCTTT.

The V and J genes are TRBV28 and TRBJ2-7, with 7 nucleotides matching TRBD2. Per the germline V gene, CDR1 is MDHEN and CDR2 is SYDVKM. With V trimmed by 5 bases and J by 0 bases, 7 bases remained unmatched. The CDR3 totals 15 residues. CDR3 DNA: TGTGCCAGCAGTGGGGACTACGGGTTCTCCTACGAGCAGTACTTC. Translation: CASSGDYGFSYEQYF.

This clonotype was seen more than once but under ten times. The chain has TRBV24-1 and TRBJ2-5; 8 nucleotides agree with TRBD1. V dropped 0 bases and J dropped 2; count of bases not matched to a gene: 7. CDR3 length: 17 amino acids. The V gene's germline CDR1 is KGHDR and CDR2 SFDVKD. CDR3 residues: CATSDLARTGLQETQYF. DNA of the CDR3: TGTGCCACCAGTGATTTGGCCCGGACAGGGCTGCAAGAGACCCAGTACTTC.

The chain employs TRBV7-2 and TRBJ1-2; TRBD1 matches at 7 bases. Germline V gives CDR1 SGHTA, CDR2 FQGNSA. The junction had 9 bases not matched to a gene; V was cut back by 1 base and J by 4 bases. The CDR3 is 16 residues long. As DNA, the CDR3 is TGTGCCAGCAGCTTAGACGCTCGCACAGGGGTCTATGGCTACACCTTC. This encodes CASSLDARTGVYGYTF.

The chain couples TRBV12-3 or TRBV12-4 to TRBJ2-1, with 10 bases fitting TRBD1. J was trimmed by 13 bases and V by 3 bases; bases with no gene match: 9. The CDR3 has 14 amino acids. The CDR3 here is CASSFRDRGETQFF. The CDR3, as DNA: TGTGCCAGCAGTTTCCGGGACAGGGGAGAGACCCAGTTCTTC.

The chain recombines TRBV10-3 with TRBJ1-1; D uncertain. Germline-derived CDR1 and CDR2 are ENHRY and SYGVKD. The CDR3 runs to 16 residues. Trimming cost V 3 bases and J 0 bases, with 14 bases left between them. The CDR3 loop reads CAISDRGRKLNTEAFF. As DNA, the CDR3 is TGTGCCATCAGTGATCGCGGACGCAAATTGAACACTGAAGCTTTCTTT.

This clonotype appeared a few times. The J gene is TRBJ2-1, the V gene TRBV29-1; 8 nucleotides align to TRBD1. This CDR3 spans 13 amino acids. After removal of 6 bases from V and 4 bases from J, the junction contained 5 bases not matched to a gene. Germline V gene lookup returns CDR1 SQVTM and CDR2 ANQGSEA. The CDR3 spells CSVGTGKYNEQFF. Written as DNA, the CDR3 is TGCAGCGTCGGGACAGGTAAATACAATGAGCAGTTCTTC.

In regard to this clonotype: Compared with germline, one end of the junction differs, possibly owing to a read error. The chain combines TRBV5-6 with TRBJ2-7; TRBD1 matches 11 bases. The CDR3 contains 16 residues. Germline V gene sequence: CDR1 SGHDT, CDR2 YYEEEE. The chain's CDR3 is CASSLTPGTGGYEHYF. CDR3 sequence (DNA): TGTGCCAGCAGCTTGACCCCCGGGACAGGGGGTTACGAGCACTACTTC.

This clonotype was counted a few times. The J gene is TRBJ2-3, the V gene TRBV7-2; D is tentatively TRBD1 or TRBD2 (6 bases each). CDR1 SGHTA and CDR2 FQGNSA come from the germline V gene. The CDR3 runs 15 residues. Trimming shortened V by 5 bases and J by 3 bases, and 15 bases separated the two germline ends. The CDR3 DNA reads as TGTGCCAGCAGCCCGTACGGGGGCATTACAGATACGCAGTATTTT. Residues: CASSPYGGITDTQYF.

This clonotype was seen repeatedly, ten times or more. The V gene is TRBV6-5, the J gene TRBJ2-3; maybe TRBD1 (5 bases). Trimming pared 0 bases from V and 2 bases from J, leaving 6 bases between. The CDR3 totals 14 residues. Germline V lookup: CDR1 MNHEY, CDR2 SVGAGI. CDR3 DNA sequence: TGTGCCAGCAGTTACTCAGGGGACACAGATACGCAGTATTTT. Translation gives CASSYSGDTDTQYF.

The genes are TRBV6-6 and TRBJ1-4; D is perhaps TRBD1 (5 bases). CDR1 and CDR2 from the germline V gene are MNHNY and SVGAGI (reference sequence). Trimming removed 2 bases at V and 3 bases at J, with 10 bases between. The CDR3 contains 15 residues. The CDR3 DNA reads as TGTGCCAGCAGTTACGGTCGGGGACCTAATGAAAAACTGTTTTTT. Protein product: CASSYGRGPNEKLFF.

CDR3 bases: TGTGCCAGCAGTTACGGGACGACCACTGAAGCTTTCTTT. The encoded protein is CASSYGTTTEAFF. The chain links TRBV6-5 to TRBJ1-1; D possibly corresponds to TRBD1 (5 bases). This CDR3 is built from 13 residues. Germline V lookup: CDR1 MNHEY, CDR2 SVGAGI. Trimming took off 2 bases at V and 4 bases at J, with 8 bases between the two ends.

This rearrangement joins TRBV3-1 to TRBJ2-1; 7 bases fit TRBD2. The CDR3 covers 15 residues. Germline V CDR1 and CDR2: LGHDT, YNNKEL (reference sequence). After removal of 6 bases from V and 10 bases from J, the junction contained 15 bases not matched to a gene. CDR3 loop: CASRNRASGPYEQFF. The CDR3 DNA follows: TGTGCCAGCAGGAACCGGGCTAGCGGTCCCTACGAGCAGTTCTTC.

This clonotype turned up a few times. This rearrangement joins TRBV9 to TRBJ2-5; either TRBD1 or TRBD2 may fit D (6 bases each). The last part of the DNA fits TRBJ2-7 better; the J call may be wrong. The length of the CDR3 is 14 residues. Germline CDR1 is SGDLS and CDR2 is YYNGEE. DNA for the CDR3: TGTGCCAGCAGCGTAGGGTGGAGGGGGTACGAGCAGTACTTC. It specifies CASSVGWRGYEQYF.

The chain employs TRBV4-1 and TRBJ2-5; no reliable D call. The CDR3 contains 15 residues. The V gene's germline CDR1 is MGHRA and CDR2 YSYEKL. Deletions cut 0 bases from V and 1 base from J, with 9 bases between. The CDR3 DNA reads TGCGCCAGCAGCCAAGATATGCTAGGCCAAGAGACCCAGTACTTC. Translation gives CASSQDMLGQETQYF.

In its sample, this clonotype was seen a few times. In nucleotides, the CDR3 is TGTGCCACCCAAGAACCCCTTGACAGGGGGCCGTCCACTGAAGCTTTCTTT. It is translated as CATQEPLDRGPSTEAFF. This chain uses TRBV24-1 with TRBJ1-1; 10 bases align to TRBD1. CDR1 and CDR2 from the germline V gene are KGHDR and SFDVKD. The junction had 16 bases not matched to a gene; V was cut back by 9 bases and J by 4 bases. The CDR3 spans 17 residues.